This T cell receptor beta chain is drawn from a study of control samples from healthy donors and cancer patients. Trimming took 6 bases from V and 11 from J; bases not matched to a gene: 9. This CDR3 spans 12 amino acids. Germline-derived CDR1 and CDR2 are MDHEN and SYDVKM. Some clones are missing from TCRdb's copy, which holds only in-frame ones; the method was immunoSEQ multiplex PCR. The profile shows roughly 150,000 clones, about 90% of them singletons. Source material: blood. This sequence was found in a woman in her 30s in good health. The chain carries TRBV28 and TRBJ1-1; 7 nucleotides align to TRBD1. The CDR3 spells CASRGGQMEAFF. In nucleotides, the CDR3 is TGTGCCAGCAGAGGGGGACAGATGGAGGCTTTCTTT.